Included here is one TCR beta chain sequence, with context. The length of the CDR3 is 15 residues. Germline CDR1 reads MDHEN; CDR2 reads SYDVKM. Trimming cost V 6 bases and J 0 bases; bases outside gene matches: 5. As handled by the study authors: Reference gene primer amplification gave nucleated cell count estimates. The table came from immunoSEQ multiplex PCR; TCRdb's copy has only in-frame clones and leaves some out. Clone size and V and J calls were adopted from that table, with D and trimming inferred from the DNA. The sample yields roughly 30,000 clones, 89% seen once. This sample is part of a study of blood T cell repertoires in COVID-19. For the study at large: Sources were T cells, B-cell-depleted T cells, or PBMCs; the material itself was cDNA or gDNA.

Sequences were obtained from peripheral blood. This clonotype was sampled from a human donor with acute or convalescent COVID-19. The donor label of this sample is uncertain. The rearrangement links TRBV28 to TRBJ2-3; TRBD1 agrees at 8 bases. DNA for the CDR3: TGTGCCAGCAGCCGACAGGGGAGGAGCACAGATACGCAGTATTTT. Its protein is CASSRQGRSTDTQYF.